One sample yielded the 14 T cell receptor beta chains listed below, sequenced in a study of blood T cell repertoires in COVID-19 (dated by TCRdb to about 2020). The library was prepared using the immunoSEQ multiplex PCR assay. In TCRdb, the immuneACCESS table is reduced to in-frame sequences with V and J assigned. These tables do not hold every clone; where another copy was compared, an unresolved V gene accounts for under half, and the others remain unexplained. This sample holds 270,000 or so clones; 81% were observed only once. The ten largest clones add up to 2.5% to 3% of the sample. Sequenced: peripheral blood. These TCRs come from a woman aged 60-75 years with active or convalescent COVID-19.

The rearrangement links TRBV27 to TRBJ1-3; no firm D call. Trimming pared 6 bases from V and 0 bases from J, leaving 6 bases between. From germline, CDR1 is MNHEY and CDR2 SMNVEV (reference sequence). This CDR3 comprises 13 residues. CDR3 residues: CASRMASGNTIYF. DNA for the CDR3: TGTGCCAGCAGAATGGCCTCTGGAAACACCATATATTTT.

The rearrangement uses TRBV5-1 and TRBJ2-6, with 9 bases aligning to TRBD1. The CDR3 is 18 residues long. Germline CDR1 reads SGHRS; CDR2 reads YFSETQ. V shed 4 bases and J 0 bases; nucleotides not matched to a gene: 8. The CDR3 nucleotides are TGCGCCAGCAGCCCCGGACAGGGGCATATCTCTGGGGCCAACGTCCTGACTTTC. Residues: CASSPGQGHISGANVLTF.

This clone was seen a single time. The rearrangement joins TRBV5-1 to TRBJ2-2, with D possibly TRBD2 on 5 matching bases. This CDR3 comprises 16 residues. V was clipped by 0 bases and J by 1 base, with 10 bases between them. Germline V gene sequence: CDR1 SGHRS, CDR2 YFSETQ. CDR3 region: CASSLGGNGNTGELFF. DNA for the CDR3: TGCGCCAGCAGCTTGGGAGGGAATGGGAACACCGGGGAGCTGTTTTTT.

The rearrangement links TRBV9 to TRBJ1-6; 7 bases agree with TRBD1. The junction had 13 bases not matched to a gene; V was cut back by 2 bases and J by 5 bases. Germline CDR1 SGDLS, CDR2 YYNGEE. The CDR3 is 18 amino acids. CDR3 region: CASSVGPGQRGDNSPLHF. CDR3 sequence (DNA): TGTGCCAGCAGCGTGGGTCCGGGACAGCGAGGGGATAATTCACCCCTCCACTTT.

The chain joins TRBV7-6 to TRBJ1-1; possibly TRBD1 for D (5 bases). CDR3 length: 15 amino acids. The germline V gene has CDR1 SGHVS and CDR2 FNYEAQ. V was cut by 5 bases and J by 6 bases, with 19 bases left in between. The DNA for the CDR3 is TGTGCCAGCAGCCCCGCCCGCCAGGGAGGAGCTGAAGCTTTCTTT. It is translated as CASSPARQGGAEAFF.

The chain couples TRBV5-6 to TRBJ2-4, with 9 bases identical to TRBD2. V was pared by 4 bases and J by 3 bases, with 8 bases of the junction left unmatched. This CDR3 is 16 amino acids long. Germline CDR1 and CDR2: SGHDT and YYEEEE. The CDR3 is CASSRLAGEGKNIQYF. Written as DNA, the CDR3 is TGTGCCAGCAGCAGATTAGCGGGGGAGGGCAAAAACATTCAGTACTTC.

The J gene is TRBJ2-7, the V gene TRBV5-5; no definite D call. Germline V gives CDR1 SGHKS, CDR2 YYEKEE (reference sequence). CDR3 size: 12 residues. The germline V and J ends were trimmed by 2 bases and 0 bases, with 3 bases remaining between them. CDR3 in amino acids: CASSFSSYEQYF. DNA for the CDR3: TGTGCCAGCAGCTTTAGCTCCTACGAGCAGTACTTC.

The chain is built from TRBV7-2 and TRBJ2-3; D is perhaps TRBD1 (6 bases). The CDR3 is 16 amino acids. Between the trimmed V and J ends, which lost 2 bases and 1 base, there was a span of 13 bases. The germline gives CDR1 SGHTA, CDR2 FQGNSA. The CDR3 sequence: CASSLRRGLRTDTQYF. The CDR3 DNA sequence: TGTGCCAGCAGCTTACGAAGGGGGTTGCGCACAGATACGCAGTATTTT.

The chain recombines TRBV9 with TRBJ1-1, with D uncertain. The germline V gene has CDR1 SGDLS and CDR2 YYNGEE. Deletions cut 0 bases from V and 5 bases from J, with 11 bases between. This CDR3 is 14 amino acids long. CDR3 nucleotides: TGTGCCAGCAGCGTAGATGGGAGAGGAACTGAAGCTTTCTTT. This gives the protein CASSVDGRGTEAFF.

The rearrangement links TRBV5-6 to TRBJ2-2; 7 positions agree with TRBD1. This CDR3 spans 14 amino acids. CDR1 and CDR2 (germline): SGHDT, YYEEEE. The junction had 5 bases not matched to a gene; V was cut back by 5 bases and J by 4 bases. In DNA, the CDR3 is TGTGCCAGCAGAAGGGGGCGATTCACCGGGGAGCTGTTTTTT. Encoded protein: CASRRGRFTGELFF. Full variable domain (rest looked up from reference TRBV5-6 and TRBJ2-2): DAGVTQSPTHLIKTRGQQVTLRCSPKSGHDTVSWYQQALGQGPQFIFQYYEEEERQRGNFPDRFSGHQFPNYSSELNVNALLLGDSALYLCASRRGRFTGELFFGEGSRLTVL.

The V call is TRBV7-8, the J call TRBJ1-2; 12 positions match TRBD1. Germline CDR1 reads SGHVS; CDR2 reads FQNEAQ. The CDR3 covers 14 residues. V lost 4 bases to trimming and J lost 8 bases; unmatched junction nucleotides: 5. The CDR3 DNA reads as TGTGCCAGCAGCTATAGGGACAGGGGGCGCGGCTACACCTTC. It is translated as CASSYRDRGRGYTF.

The rearrangement joins TRBV30 to TRBJ1-5; tentatively, D is TRBD1 (6 bases). The V gene lost 1 base and the J gene lost 7 bases, with 8 bases spanning the gap. This CDR3 region has 12 residues. Per germline, CDR1 GTSNPN and CDR2 SVGIG (reference sequence). The CDR3 DNA sequence: TGTGCCTGGAGTGGCGGGGGCCAGCCCCAGCATTTT. Amino acids: CAWSGGGQPQHF.

The chain employs TRBV11-3 and TRBJ2-1; TRBD1 is a possible D gene (7 bases). Trimming left V 1 base short and J 7 bases short, with 11 bases between. This CDR3 region has 14 residues. Germline CDR1 and CDR2: SGHNT and YENEEA. CDR3 residues: CASSLGRGRNEQFF. The DNA for the CDR3 is TGTGCCAGCAGCTTAGGCAGGGGGAGGAATGAGCAGTTCTTC.

This chain links TRBV20-1 with TRBJ2-5; D uncertain. Germline-derived CDR1 and CDR2 are DFQATT and SNEGSKA (reference sequence). V shed 3 bases and J shed 5 bases, with 7 bases lying between them. This CDR3 has 11 amino acids. Written as DNA, the CDR3 is TGCAGTGCTAGGCCCGCGGAGACCCAGTACTTC. This encodes CSARPAETQYF.